This is a list of T cell receptor beta chains from one sample in a study of T-cell reconstitution after alpha-beta-depleted transplantation in children. TCRdb redid the calling of the PCR reads with MiXCR, one entry per CDR3 protein. The sample consists of roughly 82,000 distinct CDR3 sequences, 12% to 15% of them appearing once. The sample here was PBMCs, mostly from graft donor cells, taken 180 days after TCRalphabeta/CD19-depleted stem cell transplant. The receptors here all came from a male patient aged 2 to 9 who had a stem cell transplant for acute lymphoblastic leukemia, so the T cells may come from the graft donor. Each CDR3 is given with its conserved first and last residue. D genes are given only for firm matches. Clone size is shown for a subset of rows, as once, few, many or a class of expanded clone.

V gene	clone size	J gene	D gene	CDR3 DNA	CDR3 protein
TRBV5-6	many	TRBJ2-7	NA	TGTGCCAGCAGCTTGGCCCAGGGGACACTTACCTACGAGCAGTACTTC	CASSLAQGTLTYEQYF
TRBV28	NA	TRBJ2-5	NA	TGTGCCAGCAGTTTTTCGCTTCCGGGGGTGACTAGGCGAGGGGAAGAGACCCAGTACTTC	CASSFSLPGVTRRGEETQYF
TRBV28	NA	TRBJ1-1	NA	TGTGCCAGCAGTTTATTGGGGGGAACCACTGAAGCTTTCTTT	CASSLLGGTTEAFF
TRBV18	few	TRBJ2-1	TRBD1	TGTGCCAGCTCACCACCTCTGGCAGGGGGCCGGAATGAGCAGTTCTTC	CASSPPLAGGRNEQFF
TRBV7-7	few	TRBJ2-2	NA	TGTGCCAGCAGCTTCCTGACGACAGGCTCGGGCACCGGGGAGCTGTTTTTT	CASSFLTTGSGTGELFF
TRBV20-1	NA	TRBJ2-3	NA	TGCAGTGCTACCCCGACTAGGCCCGTCACAGATACGCAGTATTTT	CSATPTRPVTDTQYF
TRBV5-6	NA	TRBJ2-1	TRBD2	TGTGCCAGCAGACTGGGACTAGCGGGTTACAATGAGCAGTTCTTC	CASRLGLAGYNEQFF
TRBV4-2	NA	TRBJ2-4	NA	TGTGCCAGCAGCCAAGGGGCTAGCCGGGCCAAAAACATTCAGTACTTC	CASSQGASRAKNIQYF
TRBV20-1	few	TRBJ2-1	TRBD1	TGCAGTGGCAGTAGGCCCCAGGGGGTTAATGAGCAGTTCTTC	CSGSRPQGVNEQFF
TRBV6-2/TRBV6-3	few	TRBJ2-1	TRBD1	TGTGCCAGCAGACCACTCCGGGACAGGGGCCACAATGAGCAGTTCTTC	CASRPLRDRGHNEQFF
TRBV5-6	many	TRBJ1-6	NA	TGTGCCAGCAGCTTTAGGGGAAGCCCCCTCCACTTT	CASSFRGSPLHF
TRBV7-2	few	TRBJ1-2	TRBD1	TGTGCCAGCAGCTTAGAGTACAGGGGGCATATTGGCTACACCTTC	CASSLEYRGHIGYTF
TRBV5-1	NA	TRBJ2-7	NA	TGCGCCAGCAGCTTGATCAGGGAAGGGAGCTACGAGCAGTACTTC	CASSLIREGSYEQYF
TRBV7-9	few	TRBJ2-5	NA	TGTGCCAGCACCACGGCCCGGAGGGAGACCCAGTACTTC	CASTTARRETQYF
TRBV4-3	NA	TRBJ1-1	TRBD1	TGCGCCAGCAGCGAGCGCCAGGGGGCCCCGAACACTGAAGCTTTCTTT	CASSERQGAPNTEAFF
TRBV6-2/TRBV6-3	few	TRBJ2-7	NA	TGTGCCAGCAGTTACTCGGACGAGCAGTACTTC	CASSYSDEQYF
TRBV7-2	few	TRBJ1-2	NA	TGTGCCAGCAGCTTAGTGGGCAGGGACTATGGCTACACCTTC	CASSLVGRDYGYTF
TRBV2	NA	TRBJ1-5	NA	TGTGCCAGCAGGGCCCGATGGGGGAATCAGCCCCAGCATTTT	CASRARWGNQPQHF
TRBV4-2	NA	TRBJ2-1	NA	TGTGCCAGCAGCCAAGATGAGGGGGGTGAGGGCAATGAGCAGTTCTTC	CASSQDEGGEGNEQFF
TRBV5-5	NA	TRBJ2-7	NA	TGTGCCAGCAGCTCCGTTAGGCAGGACCTTAAGTACGAGCAGTACTTC	CASSSVRQDLKYEQYF
TRBV20-1	NA	TRBJ2-3	TRBD2	TGCAGTGCTCGGACCGTAGCGGGGAAGACAGATACGCAGTATTTT	CSARTVAGKTDTQYF
TRBV10-3	many	TRBJ2-1	TRBD2	TGTGCCACCGGACTAGCGGGAGTATCAACCCATGAGCAGTTCTTC	CATGLAGVSTHEQFF
TRBV12-3/TRBV12-4	many	TRBJ2-1	TRBD2	TGTGCCAGCAAACTAGCGGGAGTCCCTCATGAGCAGTTCTTC	CASKLAGVPHEQFF
TRBV30	NA	TRBJ2-7	NA	TGTGCCTGGAGTGTAGGAGCGAGCTACGAGCAGTACTTC	CAWSVGASYEQYF
TRBV28	NA	TRBJ2-4	NA	TGTGCCAGCAGTCACAGCCTAATAGCCAAAAACATTCAGTACTTC	CASSHSLIAKNIQYF
TRBV20-1	medium-sized	TRBJ1-2	NA	TGCAGTGCTGGAAACAGGATGGGCTATGGCTACACCTTC	CSAGNRMGYGYTF
TRBV19	few	TRBJ1-2	NA	TGTGCCAGTAGTATCAGGCAAGGCTACACCTTC	CASSIRQGYTF
TRBV7-6	NA	TRBJ2-5	NA	TGTGCCAGCAGCCCAGGCTGGGCCCAGTACTTC	CASSPGWAQYF
TRBV29-1	few	TRBJ1-2	NA	TGCAGCGTTGCAGGGCGCTATGGCTACACCTTC	CSVAGRYGYTF
TRBV12-3/TRBV12-4	NA	TRBJ1-3	NA	TGTGCCAGCAGTTTCTTGGGGGGAAACACCATATATTTT	CASSFLGGNTIYF
TRBV7-2	NA	TRBJ1-6	NA	TGTGCCAGCAGCTTAATACGAGGAGATAATTCACCCCTCCACTTT	CASSLIRGDNSPLHF
TRBV28	many	TRBJ1-2	NA	TGTGCCAGCAGTCCGGGGTCCTATGGCTACACCTTC	CASSPGSYGYTF
TRBV11-3	NA	TRBJ2-2	TRBD2	TGTGCCAGCAGCTCCCGTCAAAGCGGGGGGATAACCGGGGAGCTGTTTTTT	CASSSRQSGGITGELFF
TRBV7-9	NA	TRBJ2-5	NA	TGTGCCAGCAGCTCCTACAGGGTACAAGAGACCCAGTACTTC	CASSSYRVQETQYF
TRBV5-1	many	TRBJ2-7	NA	TGTGCCAGCAGCAAGCAGGGTTACGAGCAGTACTTC	CASSKQGYEQYF
TRBV5-1	NA	TRBJ2-5	TRBD1	TGCGCCAGCAGCTTGGGGGACAGACAAGAGACCCAGTACTTC	CASSLGDRQETQYF
TRBV5-5	many	TRBJ2-3	NA	TGTGCCAGCAGCAAACAGGGCTCTCCAGATACGCAGTATTTT	CASSKQGSPDTQYF
TRBV12-3/TRBV12-4	many	TRBJ2-5	TRBD1	TGTGCCAGCAGTTTGATCACCGGGACAGGGATTCTACAGTACTTC	CASSLITGTGILQYF
TRBV12-3/TRBV12-4	many	TRBJ1-2	NA	TGTGCCAGCAGCCTACGGGACGGGCGATATGGCTACACCTTC	CASSLRDGRYGYTF
TRBV5-1	NA	TRBJ1-5	NA	TGCGCCAGCAGCTTGGGCGTGAATCAGCCCCAGCATTTT	CASSLGVNQPQHF
TRBV5-1	NA	TRBJ2-3	NA	TGCGCCAGCAGCTTGATAGGGGAAGATACGCAGTATTTT	CASSLIGEDTQYF
TRBV18	few	TRBJ2-7	NA	TGTGCCAGCTCACCCCGGGGGTCCAGCTCCTACGAGCAGTACTTC	CASSPRGSSSYEQYF
TRBV28	few	TRBJ1-5	NA	TGTGCCAGCCTACCCGGGGGATGGGGCAATCAGCCCCAGCATTTT	CASLPGGWGNQPQHF
TRBV29-1	NA	TRBJ2-7	NA	TGCAGCGAGATTGACAGGAACTACGAGCAGTACTTC	CSEIDRNYEQYF
TRBV5-5	few	TRBJ1-2	NA	TGTGCCAGCAGCTTGGGACAGGCAAGGAACTATGGCTACACCTTC	CASSLGQARNYGYTF
TRBV5-1	few	TRBJ2-3	NA	TGCGCCAGCAGCTTAGACAAGAAAGGGACAGATACGCAGTATTTT	CASSLDKKGTDTQYF
TRBV5-1	NA	TRBJ2-2	NA	TGCGCCAGCAGCTTAACAGGAGAAAACACCGGGGAGCTGTTTTTT	CASSLTGENTGELFF
TRBV28	NA	TRBJ1-2	TRBD1	TGTGCCAGCAGTTTAATCCGTCCAGGGGGGCATGGCTACACCTTC	CASSLIRPGGHGYTF
TRBV24-1	few	TRBJ2-5	NA	TGTGCCACCAGTGATCTGGGTTTAGGGAAAGAGACCCAGTACTTC	CATSDLGLGKETQYF
TRBV20-1	few	TRBJ1-2	NA	TGCAGTGCTAGACGGGGAGGGATGGGCGGCTACACCTTC	CSARRGGMGGYTF
TRBV24-1	NA	TRBJ1-2	NA	TGTGCCACCAGTGACCCCGGAGGGAAAGGCTACACCTTC	CATSDPGGKGYTF
TRBV20-1	many	TRBJ1-3	NA	TGCAGTGCTCCCGGGACCTCTGGAAACACCATATATTTT	CSAPGTSGNTIYF
TRBV28	few	TRBJ1-5	NA	TGTGCCAGCAGTACCCGCGGCCCTCGGAATAGCAATCAGCCCCAGCATTTT	CASSTRGPRNSNQPQHF
TRBV5-1	few	TRBJ1-1	NA	TGCGCCAGCAGCCTGGGGACACTGAACACTGAAGCTTTCTTT	CASSLGTLNTEAFF
TRBV7-2	once	TRBJ1-3	TRBD1	TGTGCCAGCAGCTTAGGGGGGACAGTCTCTGGAAACACCATATATTTT	CASSLGGTVSGNTIYF
TRBV27	few	TRBJ2-7	NA	TGTGCCAGCAGTCCTTCTAGAGGGACGGTCTCCTACGAGCAGTACTTC	CASSPSRGTVSYEQYF
TRBV28	few	TRBJ1-1	NA	TGTGCCAGCAGTCCTCTGGCAGGAGCTGAAGCTTTCTTT	CASSPLAGAEAFF
TRBV7-3	few	TRBJ2-1	NA	TGTGCCAGCAGCTTAAGGCTAGCCCCCTACAATGAGCAGTTCTTC	CASSLRLAPYNEQFF